A selection of T cell receptor beta chains follows, all from one sample in a study of blood T cell repertoires in COVID-19. TCRdb's table, derived via immunoSEQ multiplex PCR, lists solely in-frame clones and lacks some. The profile shows about 45,000 clones, roughly four fifths of them singletons. Sequenced sample: peripheral blood. These receptors came from a woman between 70 and 85 years old with acute or convalescent COVID-19. Both conserved end residues are part of each CDR3. D genes are given only for firm matches. Some rows mark clone size as missing; the rest say once, few, many or name a class of expanded clone.

D: NA
J: TRBJ1-1
V: TRBV28
size: NA
CDR3: CASSLVRGMNTEAFF
DNA: TGTGCCAGCAGTTTGGTGCGGGGGATGAACACTGAAGCTTTCTTT

D: TRBD1
J: TRBJ1-2
V: TRBV11-3
size: NA
CDR3: CASSLVRGNGYTF
DNA: TGTGCCAGCAGCTTAGTCAGGGGGAATGGCTACACCTTC

D: TRBD1
J: TRBJ1-2
V: TRBV28
size: NA
CDR3: CASSAQTGPITFNYGYTF
DNA: TGTGCCAGCAGTGCCCAGACAGGGCCTATCACCTTCAACTATGGCTACACCTTC

D: NA
J: TRBJ1-5
V: TRBV10-3
size: NA
CDR3: CAISEQGKNNQPQHF
DNA: TGTGCCATCAGTGAGCAGGGGAAAAACAATCAGCCCCAGCATTTT

D: NA
J: TRBJ2-1
V: TRBV9
size: once
CDR3: CASSVEQGSIYNEQFF
DNA: TGTGCCAGCAGCGTAGAGCAGGGGTCTATCTACAATGAGCAGTTCTTC

D: TRBD1
J: TRBJ2-7
V: TRBV10-1
size: NA
CDR3: CASSPGTGGYEQYF
DNA: TGCGCCAGCAGTCCAGGGACAGGGGGGTACGAGCAGTACTTC

D: TRBD1
J: TRBJ2-4
V: TRBV28
size: NA
CDR3: CASSLQTGGSKNIQYF
DNA: TGTGCCAGCAGTCTCCAGACAGGGGGATCCAAAAACATTCAGTACTTC

D: NA
J: TRBJ1-6
V: TRBV18
size: NA
CDR3: CASSRTETGGNSPLHF
DNA: TGTGCCAGCTCACGAACAGAAACCGGGGGGAACTCACCCCTCCACTTT

D: NA
J: TRBJ1-1
V: TRBV19
size: NA
CDR3: CASSIRTQHTEAFF
DNA: TGTGCCAGTAGTATCCGGACTCAACACACTGAAGCTTTCTTT

D: TRBD2
J: TRBJ2-1
V: TRBV30
size: NA
CDR3: CAWSVLSGILNEQFF
DNA: TGTGCCTGGAGTGTACTTAGCGGGATATTAAATGAGCAGTTCTTC

D: TRBD1
J: TRBJ2-7
V: TRBV19
size: NA
CDR3: CASSSRGSVDSYEQYF
DNA: TGTGCCAGTAGCTCCAGGGGGTCCGTTGACTCCTACGAGCAGTACTTC

D: NA
J: TRBJ2-3
V: TRBV6-5
size: NA
CDR3: CASSYSRQFTDTQYF
DNA: TGTGCCAGCAGTTACTCCAGACAGTTCACAGATACGCAGTATTTT

D: TRBD1
J: TRBJ2-7
V: TRBV11-3
size: NA
CDR3: CASSPGGTGTYEQYF
DNA: TGTGCCAGCAGCCCCGGCGGGACAGGCACCTACGAGCAGTACTTC

D: NA
J: TRBJ1-5
V: TRBV27
size: few
CDR3: CASSFAASTGLNQPQHF
DNA: TGTGCCAGCAGTTTCGCAGCCTCTACAGGGCTCAATCAGCCCCAGCATTTT

D: TRBD2
J: TRBJ2-1
V: TRBV7-9
size: NA
CDR3: CASSLWVAGPFGSYNEQFF
DNA: TGTGCCAGCAGCCTATGGGTAGCGGGCCCGTTTGGCTCCTACAATGAGCAGTTCTTC

D: TRBD2
J: TRBJ2-1
V: TRBV3-1/TRBV3-2
size: NA
CDR3: CASRFSGTTHNEQFF
DNA: TGTGCCAGCAGGTTTTCCGGGACTACTCACAATGAGCAGTTCTTC

D: TRBD2
J: TRBJ2-2
V: TRBV27
size: NA
CDR3: CASTYSGRTGELFF
DNA: TGTGCCAGCACCTATAGCGGGAGGACCGGGGAGCTGTTTTTT

D: NA
J: TRBJ2-2
V: TRBV19
size: NA
CDR3: CASSPQGFTGELFF
DNA: TGTGCCAGTAGTCCACAGGGATTCACCGGGGAGCTGTTTTTT

D: NA
J: TRBJ1-5
V: TRBV3-1/TRBV3-2
size: NA
CDR3: CASSQVRNQPQHF
DNA: TGTGCCAGCAGCCAAGTCAGGAATCAGCCCCAGCATTTT

D: NA
J: TRBJ1-1
V: TRBV7-9
size: NA
CDR3: CASSLDRTEAFF
DNA: TGTGCCAGCAGCTTAGATCGCACTGAAGCTTTCTTT